The rows below give T cell receptor beta chains drawn from one sample of a study of cytomegalovirus exposure and HLA in healthy donors. The table came from immunoSEQ multiplex PCR; TCRdb's copy has only in-frame clones and leaves some out. This sample has 90,000 to 150,000 clones, with approximately 80% found just once. Sequencing was carried out using PBMCs. The receptors stem from a man in his fifties or sixties in good health and CMV-seronegative. The CDR3 runs from the conserved cysteine through the conserved F or W.

TRBV2	TRBJ2-6	CASSTGSTGANVLTF
TRBV4-2	TRBJ1-2	CASSQDNRGGYGYTF
TRBV5-4	TRBJ2-7	CASSLAYEQYF
TRBV7-2	TRBJ2-7	CASSLAQGVSYEQYF
TRBV4-1	TRBJ1-2	CASSQVPYALNPTGGDYGYTF
TRBV6-1	TRBJ2-2	CASSEGLVAGELFF
TRBV11-2	TRBJ1-5	CASSLGPLGGQPQHF
TRBV6-1	TRBJ1-1	CASREFEAFF
TRBV19	TRBJ2-3	CASSIGGNPDTQYF
TRBV27	TRBJ1-1	CASSLSRTGRGAFF
TRBV7-3	TRBJ2-2	CASSSQRTPVTGELFF
TRBV7-9	TRBJ2-2	CASSSGGANTGELFF
TRBV18	TRBJ2-5	CASSPGLAGAQETQYF
TRBV30	TRBJ1-1	CAWSAGSEAFF
TRBV28	TRBJ1-2	CAYRDRANYGYTF
TRBV6-1	TRBJ1-2	CASSDPLGGADYGYTF
TRBV19	TRBJ1-1	CASKGGVSEAFF
TRBV7-2	TRBJ2-7	CASSLTSPYEQYF
TRBV9	TRBJ1-3	CASSVGQGALNGNTIYF
TRBV7-9	TRBJ2-3	CASCKAGGTGRTDTQYF
TRBV7-3	TRBJ2-5	CASSPGTSGRKETQYF
TRBV9	TRBJ1-1	CASTWTDSAEAFF
TRBV30	TRBJ1-4	CAWSVLRQGTGEKLFF
TRBV29-1	TRBJ1-5	CSAVGAGVNQPQHF
TRBV7-2	TRBJ1-4	CASSPPGTVNEKLFF
TRBV5-1	TRBJ1-4	CASSLGTGYERNGKLFF
TRBV7-7	TRBJ2-2	CASLSVSGELFF
TRBV7-2	TRBJ2-5	CASSRSNSGRAGETQYF
TRBV4-1	TRBJ2-5	CASSQEVARVTETQYF
TRBV5-1	TRBJ2-1	CASSLLLAGVYNEQFF
TRBV7-2	TRBJ2-1	CASSSGGASGRNEQFF
TRBV27	TRBJ2-6	CASSDVLGGATPTGANVLTF
TRBV7-2	TRBJ2-5	CASSLLGFETQYF
TRBV7-2	TRBJ2-1	CASSSSGGTYNEQFF
TRBV10-2	TRBJ2-1	CASGLAGYNEQFF
TRBV2	TRBJ2-7	CASSTGQGRIYEQYF
TRBV28	TRBJ1-4	CASSSPFDGGLFF
TRBV5-4	TRBJ2-7	CASKQGWGSEQYF
TRBV7-8	TRBJ2-5	CASSLVSETQYF
TRBV6-1	TRBJ1-5	CASITGNQPQHF
TRBV6-5	TRBJ1-5	CASRKTGSSNQPQHF
TRBV27	TRBJ2-7	CASSRFSTGTDSYEQYF
TRBV5-1	TRBJ2-5	CASSFRGSQETQYF
TRBV13	TRBJ2-7	CASSLRTVHDEQYF
TRBV7-9	TRBJ2-1	CASIHGYSEQFF
TRBV28	TRBJ1-3	CASSPPLARGNTIYF
TRBV28	TRBJ2-3	CASSHRTSGFTDTQYF
TRBV5-1	TRBJ1-1	CASSLDRLNTEAFF
TRBV4-1	TRBJ1-5	CASSQDRVRKPQHF